This T cell receptor (beta chain) is drawn from a study of vaccination effects on CD4 cells after COVID-19. Note on this clone: The antigen is unknown.

Viral peptide pools were used in the ViraFEST assay to expand antigen-specific CD4+ T cells, and sequencing came afterward. Culture lasted about 11 days before CD4+ T cell isolation. PCR showed that the person got SARS-CoV-2 infection at some point between March and December 2020. The participants, recipients of two vaccine doses, got either BNT162b2 or mRNA-1273. Germline values: CDR1 LNHDA, CDR2 SQIVND (reference sequence). V was cut by 10 bases and J by 8 bases, with 24 bases left in between. CDR3 length: 15 amino acids. Sequencing was performed with immunoSEQ multiplex PCR; in TCRdb, only in-frame clones are kept and a portion is missing. The table lists approximately 15,000 clones, over 60% of them singletons, with approximately 21% in the top ten.

This rearrangement joins TRBV19 to TRBJ1-3; D is unclear. This clonotype was sampled from a human donor who had a prior SARS-CoV-2 infection. The source material was CD4+ T cells from PBMCs cultured with SARS-CoV-2 spike peptides, sampled after COVID-19 vaccination. As DNA, the CDR3 is TGTGCCACCTCCCCAACTGCGGGTATTGGCGACACCATATATTTT. Translating gives CATSPTAGIGDTIYF.